This TCR beta chain was identified in a study of identical twins. Study-wide points: For out-of-frame beta sequences, excess twin sharing was weaker. Memory repertoires showed no such pattern, whereas abundant cord blood beta clonotypes carried fewer insertions. In monozygotic twins, models underestimated the sharing of out-of-frame TCR alpha.

This clonotype was picked up many times. Antigen: not known. All donors were healthy Caucasians. Via MiXCR, TCRdb re-called the 5' RACE reads, giving one row per CDR3 protein. Here the sample spans a few hundred thousand distinct CDR3 sequences, approximately 9.6% being singletons. Germline CDR1 is LGHDT and CDR2 is YNNKEL (reference sequence). The CDR3 is 16 amino acids. J was trimmed by 5 bases and V by 2 bases; bases with no gene match: 6. These records were also assigned to another study, of yellow fever vaccine responses in identical twins.

The TCR sequence derives from a woman aged 18-29 years in good health. This chain uses TRBV3-1 with TRBJ1-6; TRBD1 agrees at 7 bases. Input material: PBMCs. CDR3 sequence reads: CASSQIWTGDNSPLHF. CDR3 in DNA: TGTGCCAGCAGCCAAATTTGGACAGGAGATAATTCACCCCTCCACTTT.